This entry is about one T cell receptor beta chain. Its antigen is still unknown. These data belong to a study of cytotoxic CD8 clonotypes in ibrutinib-treated CLL. Study observations and caveats: An increase in clonality occurred at ibrutinib response, followed by a return toward baseline at progression.

The CDR3 is made up of 12 amino acids. The germline V gene encodes CDR1 SEHNR and CDR2 FQNEAQ (reference sequence). V was cut by 2 bases and J by 5 bases, with 6 bases left in between. Assay used: immunoSEQ multiplex PCR; TCRdb lists only in-frame clones, some missing. This table has about 140,000 clones, approximately 80% appearing once. This rearrangement joins TRBV7-9 to TRBJ1-1; no firm D call. This sample comprised PBMCs, obtained after 12 months of ibrutinib treatment. This clonotype originated in a human donor with chronic lymphocytic leukemia. CDR3 sequence (DNA): TGTGCCAGCAGCTTATCTCGGACTGAAGCTTTCTTT. Amino acid sequence: CASSLSRTEAFF.